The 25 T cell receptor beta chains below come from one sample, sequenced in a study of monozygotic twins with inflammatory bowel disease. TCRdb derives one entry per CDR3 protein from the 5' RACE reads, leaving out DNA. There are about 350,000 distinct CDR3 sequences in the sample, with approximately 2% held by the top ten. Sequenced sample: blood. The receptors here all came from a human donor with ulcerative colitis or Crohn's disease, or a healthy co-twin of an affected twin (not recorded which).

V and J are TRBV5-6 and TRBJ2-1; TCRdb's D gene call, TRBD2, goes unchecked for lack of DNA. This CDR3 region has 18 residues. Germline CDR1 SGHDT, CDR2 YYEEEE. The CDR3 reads CASSFQTSGRPQYNEQFF.

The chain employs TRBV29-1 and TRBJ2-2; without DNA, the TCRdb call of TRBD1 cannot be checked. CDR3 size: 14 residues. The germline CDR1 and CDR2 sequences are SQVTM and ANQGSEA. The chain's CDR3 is CSVSGQGATEELFF.

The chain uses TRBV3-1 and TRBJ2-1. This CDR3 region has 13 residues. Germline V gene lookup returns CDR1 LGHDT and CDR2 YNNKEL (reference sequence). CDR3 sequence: CASSLPYLTEQFF.

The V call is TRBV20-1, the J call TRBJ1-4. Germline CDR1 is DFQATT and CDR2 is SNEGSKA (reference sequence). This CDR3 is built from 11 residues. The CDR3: CSADADEKLFF.

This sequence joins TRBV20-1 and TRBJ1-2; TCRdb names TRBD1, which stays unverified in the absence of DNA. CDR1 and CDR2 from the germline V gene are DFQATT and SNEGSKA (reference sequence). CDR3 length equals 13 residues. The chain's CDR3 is CSATREANYGYTF.

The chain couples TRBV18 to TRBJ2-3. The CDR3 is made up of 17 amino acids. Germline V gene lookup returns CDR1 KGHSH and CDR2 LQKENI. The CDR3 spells CASSPLSRKTSTDTQYF. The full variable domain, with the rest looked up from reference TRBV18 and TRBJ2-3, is NAGVMQNPRHLVRRRGQEARLRCSPMKGHSHVYWYRQLPEEGLKFMVYLQKENIIDESGMPKERFSAEFPKEGPSILRIQQVVRGDSAAYFCASSPLSRKTSTDTQYFGPGTRLTVL.

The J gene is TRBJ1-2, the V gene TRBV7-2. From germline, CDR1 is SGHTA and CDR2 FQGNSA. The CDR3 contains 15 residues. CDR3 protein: CASSLGVVTNYGYTF.

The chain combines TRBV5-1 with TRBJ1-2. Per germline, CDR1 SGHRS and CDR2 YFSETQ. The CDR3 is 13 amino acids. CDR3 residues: CASFSRDASGYTF.

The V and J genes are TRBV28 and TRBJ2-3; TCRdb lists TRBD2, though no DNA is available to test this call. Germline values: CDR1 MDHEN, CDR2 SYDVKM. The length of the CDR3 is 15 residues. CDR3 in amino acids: CSSSLEAGDRDTQYF.

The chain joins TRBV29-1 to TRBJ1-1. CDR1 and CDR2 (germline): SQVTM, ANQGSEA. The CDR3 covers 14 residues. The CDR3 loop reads CSVEVGGGGTEAFF.

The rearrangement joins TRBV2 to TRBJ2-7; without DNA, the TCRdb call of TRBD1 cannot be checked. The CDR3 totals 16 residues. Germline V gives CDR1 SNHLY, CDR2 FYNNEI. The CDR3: CASSEAGGHSSYEQYF.

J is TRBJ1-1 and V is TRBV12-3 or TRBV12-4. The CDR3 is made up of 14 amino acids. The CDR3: CASTLSHKDTEAFF.

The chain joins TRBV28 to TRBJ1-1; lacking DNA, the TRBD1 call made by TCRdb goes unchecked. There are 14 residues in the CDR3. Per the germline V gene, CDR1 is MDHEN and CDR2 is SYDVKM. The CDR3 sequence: CASSLGAGRTEAFF.

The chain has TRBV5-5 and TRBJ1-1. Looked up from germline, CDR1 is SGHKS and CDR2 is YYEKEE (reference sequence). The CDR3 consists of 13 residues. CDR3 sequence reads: CASSLEVATEAFF.

The CDR3 here is CAISESLELSISDTQYF. The rearrangement links TRBV10-3 to TRBJ2-3. The CDR3 totals 17 residues. Germline CDR1 ENHRY, CDR2 SYGVKD.

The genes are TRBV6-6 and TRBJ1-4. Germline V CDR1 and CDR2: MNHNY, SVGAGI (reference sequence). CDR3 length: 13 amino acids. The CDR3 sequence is CASSYSFGEKLFF.

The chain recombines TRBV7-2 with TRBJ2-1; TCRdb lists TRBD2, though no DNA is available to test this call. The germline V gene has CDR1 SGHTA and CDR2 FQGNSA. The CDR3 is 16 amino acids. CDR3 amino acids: CASSLNRDQLANEQFF.

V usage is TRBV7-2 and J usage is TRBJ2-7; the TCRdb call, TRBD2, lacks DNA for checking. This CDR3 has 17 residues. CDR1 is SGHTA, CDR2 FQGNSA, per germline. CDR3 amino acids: CASSSRLTSGGAGEQYF.

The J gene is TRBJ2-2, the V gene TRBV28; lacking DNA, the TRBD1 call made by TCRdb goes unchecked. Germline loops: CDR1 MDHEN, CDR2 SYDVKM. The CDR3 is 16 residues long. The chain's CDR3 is CASSRLGQPNTGELFF.

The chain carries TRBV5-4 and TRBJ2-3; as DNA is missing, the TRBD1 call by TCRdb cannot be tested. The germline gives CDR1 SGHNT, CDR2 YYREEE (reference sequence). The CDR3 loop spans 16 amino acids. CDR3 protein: CASSSIAGQGIDTQYF. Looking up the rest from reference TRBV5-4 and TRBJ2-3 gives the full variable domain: ETGVTQSPTHLIKTRGQQVTLRCSSQSGHNTVSWYQQALGQGPQFIFQYYREEENGRGNFPPRFSGLQFPNYSSELNVNALELDDSALYLCASSSIAGQGIDTQYFGPGTRLTVL.

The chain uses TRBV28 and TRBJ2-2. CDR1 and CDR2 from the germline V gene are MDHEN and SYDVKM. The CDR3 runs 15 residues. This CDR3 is CASSAVDKYTGELFF.

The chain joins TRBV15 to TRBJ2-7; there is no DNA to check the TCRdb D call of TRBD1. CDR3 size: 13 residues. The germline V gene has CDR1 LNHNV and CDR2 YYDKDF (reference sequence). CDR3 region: CATSPDRGLEQYF. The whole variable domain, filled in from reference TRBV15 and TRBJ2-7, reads DAMVIQNPRYQVTQFGKPVTLSCSQTLNHNVMYWYQQKSSQAPKLLFHYYDKDFNNEADTPDNFQSRRPNTSFCFLDIRSPGLGDTAMYLCATSPDRGLEQYFGPGTRLTVT.

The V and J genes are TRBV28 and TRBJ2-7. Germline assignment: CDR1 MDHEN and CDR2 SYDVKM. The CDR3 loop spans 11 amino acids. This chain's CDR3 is CASGSLGEQYF. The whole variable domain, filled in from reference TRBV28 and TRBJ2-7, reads DVKVTQSSRYLVKRTGEKVFLECVQDMDHENMFWYRQDPGLGLRLIYFSYDVKMKEKGDIPEGYSVSREKKERFSLILESASTNQTSMYLCASGSLGEQYFGPGTRLTVT.

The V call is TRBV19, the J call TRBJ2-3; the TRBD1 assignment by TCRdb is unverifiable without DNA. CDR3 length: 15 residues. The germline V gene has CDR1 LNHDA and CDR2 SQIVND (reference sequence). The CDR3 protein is CASSRAGDSRDTQYF.

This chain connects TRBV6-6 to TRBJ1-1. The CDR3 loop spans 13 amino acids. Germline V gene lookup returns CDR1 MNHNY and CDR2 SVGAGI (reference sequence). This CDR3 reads CASRERTNTEAFF.